This T cell receptor (beta chain) was retrieved from a study of blood T cell repertoires in COVID-19. V lost 7 bases to trimming and J lost 2 bases, with 11 bases between them. CDR1 is SNHLY and CDR2 is FYNNEI in the germline V gene. The CDR3 runs to 13 residues. TCRdb's copy holds only in-frame clones and misses some; the assay was immunoSEQ multiplex PCR. The repertoire holds 15,000 to 20,000 clones, with roughly 93% as singletons. The chain links TRBV2 to TRBJ1-1; D unclear. Sequencing input: peripheral blood. The TCR sequence derives from a human donor in a cohort sampled during active COVID-19. The CDR3 protein is CASITPGNTEAFF. The CDR3 region has the DNA TGTGCCAGCATCACCCCCGGTAACACTGAAGCTTTCTTT.